This TCR beta chain is from a study of technical replicates of blood from a handful of donors. The method was immunoSEQ multiplex PCR; TCRdb's version includes in-frame clones alone and lacks a portion of them. The sample holds 70,000 or so clones; 92% are singletons and the top ten take around 0.42%. J lost 6 bases, V lost 6 bases, and 6 bases had no gene match. This CDR3 is 14 amino acids long. The germline CDR1 and CDR2 sequences are SGHTA and FQGNSA. Sequencing was performed on T cells isolated from PBMCs. The sequence derives from a human donor in good health. The chain links TRBV7-2 to TRBJ2-3; 10 nucleotides match TRBD2. CDR3: CASRASGSGDTQYF. CDR3 in DNA: TGTGCCAGCAGGGCTAGCGGGAGTGGTGATACGCAGTATTTT.